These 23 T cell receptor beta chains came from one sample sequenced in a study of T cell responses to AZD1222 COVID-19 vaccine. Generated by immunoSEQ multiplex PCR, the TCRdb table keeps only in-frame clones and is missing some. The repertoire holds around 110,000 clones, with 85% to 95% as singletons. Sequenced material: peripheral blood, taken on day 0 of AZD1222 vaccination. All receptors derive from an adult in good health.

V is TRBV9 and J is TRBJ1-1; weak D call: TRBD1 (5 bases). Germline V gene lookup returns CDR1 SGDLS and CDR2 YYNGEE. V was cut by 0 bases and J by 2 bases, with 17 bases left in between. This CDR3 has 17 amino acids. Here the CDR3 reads CASSVGGPRGANTEAFF. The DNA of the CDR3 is TGTGCCAGCAGCGTAGGGGGACCCCGGGGCGCCAACACTGAAGCTTTCTTT.

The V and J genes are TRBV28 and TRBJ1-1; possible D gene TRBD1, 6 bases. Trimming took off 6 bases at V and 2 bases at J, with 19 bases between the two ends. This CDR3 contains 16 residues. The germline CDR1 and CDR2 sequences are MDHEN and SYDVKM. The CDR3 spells CASRYLKLGQNTEAFF. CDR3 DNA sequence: TGTGCCAGCAGATACCTCAAATTGGGACAAAACACTGAAGCTTTCTTT.

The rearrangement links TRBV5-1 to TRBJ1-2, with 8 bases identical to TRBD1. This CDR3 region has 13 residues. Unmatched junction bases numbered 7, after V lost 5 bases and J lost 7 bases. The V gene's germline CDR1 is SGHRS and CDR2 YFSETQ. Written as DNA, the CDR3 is TGCGCCAGCAGTCAACAGGGGGATGTTGGCTACACCTTC. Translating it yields CASSQQGDVGYTF.

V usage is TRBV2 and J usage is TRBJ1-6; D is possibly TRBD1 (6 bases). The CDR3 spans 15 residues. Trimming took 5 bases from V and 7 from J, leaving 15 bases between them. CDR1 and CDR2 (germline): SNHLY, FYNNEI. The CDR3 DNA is TGTGCCAGCAGTCGGCAGGGGAAGGGGAATTCACCCCTCCACTTT. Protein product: CASSRQGKGNSPLHF.

DNA for the CDR3: TGCGCCAGCAGCTTGGAACTAGCGCTATACACAGATACGCAGTATTTT. Translated, it gives CASSLELALYTDTQYF. The V gene is TRBV5-1, the J gene TRBJ2-3; 7 bases map to TRBD2. Germline V gene data show CDR1 as SGHRS and CDR2 as YFSETQ. The length of the CDR3 is 16 residues. V gave up 0 bases and J gave up 2 bases; unmatched junction bases: 6. The complete variable domain, with remaining parts taken from reference TRBV5-1 and TRBJ2-3, reads KAGVTQTPRYLIKTRGQQVTLSCSPISGHRSVSWYQQTPGQGLQFLFEYFSETQRNKGNFPGRFSGRQFSNSRSEMNVSTLELGDSALYLCASSLELALYTDTQYFGPGTRLTVL.

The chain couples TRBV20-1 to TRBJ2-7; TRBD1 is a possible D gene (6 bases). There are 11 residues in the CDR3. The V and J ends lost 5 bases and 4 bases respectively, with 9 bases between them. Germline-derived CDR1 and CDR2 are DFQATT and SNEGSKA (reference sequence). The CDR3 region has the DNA TGCAGTGCTGGGGGACAATACGAGCAGTACTTC. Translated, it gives CSAGGQYEQYF.

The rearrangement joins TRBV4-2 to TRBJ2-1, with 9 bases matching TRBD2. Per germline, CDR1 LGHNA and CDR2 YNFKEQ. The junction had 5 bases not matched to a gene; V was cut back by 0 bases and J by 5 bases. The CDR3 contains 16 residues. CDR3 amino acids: CASSQDGTSSHNEQFF. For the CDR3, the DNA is TGTGCCAGCAGCCAAGATGGGACTAGCAGTCACAATGAGCAGTTCTTC.

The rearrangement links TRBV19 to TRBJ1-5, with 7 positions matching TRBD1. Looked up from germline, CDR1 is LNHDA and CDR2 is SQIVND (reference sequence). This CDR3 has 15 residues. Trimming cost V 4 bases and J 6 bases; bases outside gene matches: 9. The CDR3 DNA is TGTGCCAGTAGTACCTCAGGGGGAAGGGGTCAGCCCCAGCATTTT. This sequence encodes CASSTSGGRGQPQHF. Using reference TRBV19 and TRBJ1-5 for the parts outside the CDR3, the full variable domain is DGGITQSPKYLFRKEGQNVTLSCEQNLNHDAMYWYRQDPGQGLRLIYYSQIVNDFQKGDIAEGYSVSREKKESFPLTVTSAQKNPTAFYLCASSTSGGRGQPQHFGDGTRLSIL.

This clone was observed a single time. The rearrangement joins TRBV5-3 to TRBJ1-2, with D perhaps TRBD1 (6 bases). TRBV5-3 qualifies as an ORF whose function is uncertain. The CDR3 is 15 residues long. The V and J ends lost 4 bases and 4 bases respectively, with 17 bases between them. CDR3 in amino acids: CARSGTGRRGYGYTF. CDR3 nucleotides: TGTGCCAGAAGCGGAACAGGGAGGAGAGGCTATGGCTACACCTTC.

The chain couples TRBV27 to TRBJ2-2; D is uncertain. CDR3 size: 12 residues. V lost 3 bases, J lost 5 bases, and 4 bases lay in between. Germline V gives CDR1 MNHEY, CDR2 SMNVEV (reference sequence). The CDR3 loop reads CASSFITGELFF. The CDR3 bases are TGTGCCAGCAGTTTTATTACCGGGGAGCTGTTTTTT.

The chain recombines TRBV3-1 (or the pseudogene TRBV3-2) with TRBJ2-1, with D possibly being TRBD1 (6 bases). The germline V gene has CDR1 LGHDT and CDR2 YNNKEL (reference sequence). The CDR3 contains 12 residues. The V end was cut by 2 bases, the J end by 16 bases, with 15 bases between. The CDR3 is CASSQYRAVIFF. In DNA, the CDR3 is TGTGCCAGCAGCCAATACAGGGCCGTTATATTCTTC.

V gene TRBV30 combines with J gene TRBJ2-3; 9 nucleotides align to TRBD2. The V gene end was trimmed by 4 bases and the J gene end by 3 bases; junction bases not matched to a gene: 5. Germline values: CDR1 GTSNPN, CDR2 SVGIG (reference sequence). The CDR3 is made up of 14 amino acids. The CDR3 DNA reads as TGTGCCTGGAAATCTAGCGGGAATACAGATACGCAGTATTTT. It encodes CAWKSSGNTDTQYF. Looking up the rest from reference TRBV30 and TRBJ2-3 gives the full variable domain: SQTIHQWPATLVQPVGSPLSLECTVEGTSNPNLYWYRQAAGRGLQLLFYSVGIGQISSEVPQNLSASRPQDRQFILSSKKLLLSDSGFYLCAWKSSGNTDTQYFGPGTRLTVL.

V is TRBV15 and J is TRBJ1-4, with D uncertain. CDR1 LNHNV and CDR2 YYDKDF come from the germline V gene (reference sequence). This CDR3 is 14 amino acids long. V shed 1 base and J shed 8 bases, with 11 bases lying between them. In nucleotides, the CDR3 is TGTGCCACCAGCAGAGCTGGTCGTGGCGAAAAACTGTTTTTT. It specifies CATSRAGRGEKLFF.

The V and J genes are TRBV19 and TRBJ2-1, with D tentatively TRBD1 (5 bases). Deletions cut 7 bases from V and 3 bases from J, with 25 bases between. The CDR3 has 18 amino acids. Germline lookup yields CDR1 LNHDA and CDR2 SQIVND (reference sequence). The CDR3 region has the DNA TGTGCCAGTATCGCGTCTTATTCGGGCAGGGTAAACTACAATGAGCAGTTCTTC. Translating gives CASIASYSGRVNYNEQFF.

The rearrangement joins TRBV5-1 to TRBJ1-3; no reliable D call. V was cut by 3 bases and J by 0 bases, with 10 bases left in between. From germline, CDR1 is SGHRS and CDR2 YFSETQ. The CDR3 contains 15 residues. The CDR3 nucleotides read TGCGCCAGCAGCTCCTCACAGAGCTCTGGAAACACCATATATTTT. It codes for CASSSSQSSGNTIYF.

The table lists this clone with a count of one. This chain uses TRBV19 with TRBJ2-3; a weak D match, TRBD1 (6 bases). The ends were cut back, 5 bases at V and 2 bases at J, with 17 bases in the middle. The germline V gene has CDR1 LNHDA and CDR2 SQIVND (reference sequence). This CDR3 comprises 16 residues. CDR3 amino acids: CASSSVYDRYTDTQYF. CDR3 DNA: TGTGCCAGTAGTTCGGTATATGACAGGTACACAGATACGCAGTATTTT.

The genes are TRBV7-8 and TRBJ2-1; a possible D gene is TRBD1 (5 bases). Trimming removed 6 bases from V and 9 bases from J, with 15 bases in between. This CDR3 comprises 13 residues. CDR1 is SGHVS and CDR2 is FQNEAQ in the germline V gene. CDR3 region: CASRVIQGGEQFF. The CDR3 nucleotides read TGTGCCAGCAGAGTGATCCAGGGCGGTGAGCAGTTCTTC. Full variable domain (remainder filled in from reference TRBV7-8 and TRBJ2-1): GAGVSQSPRYKVAKRGQDVALRCDPISGHVSLFWYQQALGQGPEFLTYFQNEAQLDKSGLPSDRFFAERPEGSVSTLKIQRTQQEDSAVYLCASRVIQGGEQFFGPGTRLTVL.

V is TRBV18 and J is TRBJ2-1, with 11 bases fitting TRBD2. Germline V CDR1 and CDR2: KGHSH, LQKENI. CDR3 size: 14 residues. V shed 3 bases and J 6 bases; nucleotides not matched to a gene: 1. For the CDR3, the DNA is TGTGCCAGCTCACCCGGACTAGCGGGCAATGAGCAGTTCTTC. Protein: CASSPGLAGNEQFF.

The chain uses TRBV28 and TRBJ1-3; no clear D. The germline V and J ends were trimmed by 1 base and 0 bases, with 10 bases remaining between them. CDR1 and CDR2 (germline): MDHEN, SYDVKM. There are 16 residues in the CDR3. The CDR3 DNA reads TGTGCCAGCAGTTTATTCGATGGGTCCTCTGGAAACACCATATATTTT. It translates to CASSLFDGSSGNTIYF. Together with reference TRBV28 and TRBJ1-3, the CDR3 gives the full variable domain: DVKVTQSSRYLVKRTGEKVFLECVQDMDHENMFWYRQDPGLGLRLIYFSYDVKMKEKGDIPEGYSVSREKKERFSLILESASTNQTSMYLCASSLFDGSSGNTIYFGEGSWLTVV.

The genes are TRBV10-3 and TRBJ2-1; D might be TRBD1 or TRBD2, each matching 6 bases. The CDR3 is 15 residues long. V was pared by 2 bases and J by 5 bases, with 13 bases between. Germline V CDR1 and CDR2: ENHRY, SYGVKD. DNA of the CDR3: TGTGCCATCAGTGAGAGGGGGGCTAGCGACAATGAGCAGTTCTTC. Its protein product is CAISERGASDNEQFF.

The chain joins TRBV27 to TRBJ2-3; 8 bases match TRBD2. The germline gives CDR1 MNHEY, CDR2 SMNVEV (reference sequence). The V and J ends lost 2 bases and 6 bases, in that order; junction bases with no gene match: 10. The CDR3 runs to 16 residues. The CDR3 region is CASSLSRLGRGDTQYF. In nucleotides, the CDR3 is TGTGCCAGCAGTTTAAGTCGCCTCGGGAGGGGTGATACGCAGTATTTT.

For the CDR3, the DNA is TGTGCCAGCAGCCCTCCGGCGGGAGGGACCTACGAGCAGTACTTC. Translated, it gives CASSPPAGGTYEQYF. The chain employs TRBV7-9 and TRBJ2-7; 9 bases align to TRBD2. The CDR3 length is 15 residues. CDR1 and CDR2 from the germline V gene are SEHNR and FQNEAQ (reference sequence). With V trimmed by 5 bases and J by 2 bases, 7 bases remained unmatched.

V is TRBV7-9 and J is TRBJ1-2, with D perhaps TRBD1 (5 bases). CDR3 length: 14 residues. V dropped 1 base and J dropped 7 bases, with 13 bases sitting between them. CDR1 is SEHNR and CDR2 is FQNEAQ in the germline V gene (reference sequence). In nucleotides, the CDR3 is TGTGCCAGCAGCTTAGAGGGGCCAGTTTCTGGCTACACCTTC. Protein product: CASSLEGPVSGYTF.